This TCR beta chain is from a study of blood T cell repertoires in COVID-19. Participants spanned ages roughly 18 to 95 years and resided in roughly 22 US areas. Participant-given clinical history determined each cohort assignment. V was clipped by 1 base and J by 9 bases, with 17 bases between them. Germline-derived CDR1 and CDR2 are KGHDR and SFDVKD. The CDR3 is 15 amino acids. Some clones are missing from TCRdb's copy, which holds only in-frame ones; the method was immunoSEQ multiplex PCR. The sample yields a few hundred thousand clones, 84% seen once. The material sequenced was PBMCs or T cells enriched from blood (not recorded which). This chain connects TRBV24-1 to TRBJ1-2; D possibly corresponds to TRBD1 (6 bases). The clonotype was recovered from a man aged 25 to 40 with acute COVID-19. The chain's CDR3 is CATSDLVRDTIRYTF. CDR3 DNA sequence: TGTGCCACCAGTGATTTAGTCCGGGACACTATTCGCTACACCTTC.